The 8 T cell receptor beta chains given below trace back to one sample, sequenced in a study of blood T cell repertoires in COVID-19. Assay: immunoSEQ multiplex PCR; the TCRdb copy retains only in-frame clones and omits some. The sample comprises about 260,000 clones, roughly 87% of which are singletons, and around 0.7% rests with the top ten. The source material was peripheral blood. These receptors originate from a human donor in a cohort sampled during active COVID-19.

The CDR3 DNA reads as TGTGCCAGCAGCGGGCGTGCAGGGCTGAACACTGAAGCTTTCTTT. It is translated as CASSGRAGLNTEAFF. The rearrangement joins TRBV5-6 to TRBJ1-1, with a possible D match to TRBD1 (5 bases). The CDR3 is 15 amino acids. Germline V gives CDR1 SGHDT, CDR2 YYEEEE. Trimming left V 4 bases short and J 0 bases short, with 13 bases between.

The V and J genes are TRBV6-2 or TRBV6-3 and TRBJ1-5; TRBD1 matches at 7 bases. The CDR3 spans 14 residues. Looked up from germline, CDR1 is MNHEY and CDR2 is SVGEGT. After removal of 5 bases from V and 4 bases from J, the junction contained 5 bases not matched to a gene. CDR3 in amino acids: CASSDPGQNQPQHF. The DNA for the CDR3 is TGTGCCAGCAGTGATCCGGGACAGAATCAGCCCCAGCATTTT.

For the CDR3, the DNA is TGTGCCAGCAGTTCCCCGATAGCGGGGGCACTCGTCGAGCAGTACTTC. Its protein product is CASSSPIAGALVEQYF. The chain is built from TRBV6-2 or TRBV6-3 and TRBJ2-7; the match to TRBD2 covers 9 bases. The CDR3 loop spans 16 amino acids. Germline CDR1 MNHEY, CDR2 SVGEGT. The V segment lost 4 bases and the J segment 6 bases; nucleotides outside the gene matches: 13.

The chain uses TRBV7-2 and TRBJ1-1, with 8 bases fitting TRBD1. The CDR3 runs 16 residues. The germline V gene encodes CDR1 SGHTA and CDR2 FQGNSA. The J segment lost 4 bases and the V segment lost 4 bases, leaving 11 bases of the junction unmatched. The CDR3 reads CASSYFLTGEGTEAFF. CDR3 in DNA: TGTGCCAGCAGCTATTTCCTGACAGGGGAGGGCACTGAAGCTTTCTTT.

The CDR3 protein is CASGGRNTEAFF. CDR3 DNA sequence: TGTGCCAGTGGGGGGAGGAACACTGAAGCTTTCTTT. J is TRBJ1-1 and V is TRBV19; weak D call: TRBD1 (5 bases). Germline CDR1 and CDR2: LNHDA and SQIVND (reference sequence). The CDR3 has 12 amino acids. V dropped 8 bases and J dropped 1 base, with 8 bases sitting between them.

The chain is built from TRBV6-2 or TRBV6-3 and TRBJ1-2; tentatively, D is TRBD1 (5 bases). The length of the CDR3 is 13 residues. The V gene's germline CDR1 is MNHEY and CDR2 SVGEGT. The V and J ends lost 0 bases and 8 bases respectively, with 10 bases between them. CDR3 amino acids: CASSYSDKQGYTF. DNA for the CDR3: TGTGCCAGCAGTTACTCGGACAAACAAGGCTACACCTTC.

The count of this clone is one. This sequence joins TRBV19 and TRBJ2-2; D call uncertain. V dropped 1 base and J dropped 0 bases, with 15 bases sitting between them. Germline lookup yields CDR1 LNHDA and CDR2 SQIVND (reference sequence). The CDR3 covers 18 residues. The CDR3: CASSIVLSRVSNTGELFF. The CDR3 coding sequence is TGTGCCAGTAGTATAGTCTTATCACGGGTCTCGAACACCGGGGAGCTGTTTTTT.

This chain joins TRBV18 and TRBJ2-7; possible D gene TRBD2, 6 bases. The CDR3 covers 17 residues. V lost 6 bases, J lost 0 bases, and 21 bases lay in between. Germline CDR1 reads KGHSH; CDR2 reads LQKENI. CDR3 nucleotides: TGTGCCAGCTCCCCCACCCTTTCCGGGACTGCCTCCTACGAGCAGTACTTC. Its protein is CASSPTLSGTASYEQYF. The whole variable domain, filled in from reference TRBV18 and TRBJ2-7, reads NAGVMQNPRHLVRRRGQEARLRCSPMKGHSHVYWYRQLPEEGLKFMVYLQKENIIDESGMPKERFSAEFPKEGPSILRIQQVVRGDSAAYFCASSPTLSGTASYEQYFGPGTRLTVT.